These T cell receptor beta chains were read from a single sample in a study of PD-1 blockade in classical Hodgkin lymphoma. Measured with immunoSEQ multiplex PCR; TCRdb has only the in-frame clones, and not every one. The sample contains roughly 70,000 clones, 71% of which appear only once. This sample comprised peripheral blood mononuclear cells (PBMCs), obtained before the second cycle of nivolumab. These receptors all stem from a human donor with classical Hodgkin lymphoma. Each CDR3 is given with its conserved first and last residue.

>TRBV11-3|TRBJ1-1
CASSLAGVGTEAFF
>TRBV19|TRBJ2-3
CASSTLLTSTDTQYF
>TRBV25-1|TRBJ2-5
CASSEIGWSETQYF
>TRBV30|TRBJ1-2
CAWSVLGENYGYTF
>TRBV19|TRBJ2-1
CASSISIYEQFF
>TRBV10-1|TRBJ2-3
CASSDPGGVTDTQYF
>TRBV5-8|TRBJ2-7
CASSLEGQDLYEQYF
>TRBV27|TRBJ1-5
CASSPQGRSNQPQHF
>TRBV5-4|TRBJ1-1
CASSSRGTYATEAFF
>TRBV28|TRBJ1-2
CASSHGQGVIYGYTF
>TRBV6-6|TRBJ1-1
CASSPRPAAPFF
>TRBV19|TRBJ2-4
CASSTKVTKGIQYF
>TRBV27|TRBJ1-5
CASSLGTGGNQPQHF
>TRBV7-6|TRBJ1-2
CASSPLGGALGQDYGYTF
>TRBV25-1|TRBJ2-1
CASSAGTGPYNEQFF
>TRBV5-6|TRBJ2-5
CASSLQVGDRGYF
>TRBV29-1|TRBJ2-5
CSVHSQREQETQYF
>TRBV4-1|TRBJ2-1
CASSTTMGGSNEQFF
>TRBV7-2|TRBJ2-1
CASSLEVGTQFF
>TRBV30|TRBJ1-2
CAWSVGGGPYGYTF
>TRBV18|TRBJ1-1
CASSPVEDLNTEAFF
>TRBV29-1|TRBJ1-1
CSVEPARVMNTEAFF